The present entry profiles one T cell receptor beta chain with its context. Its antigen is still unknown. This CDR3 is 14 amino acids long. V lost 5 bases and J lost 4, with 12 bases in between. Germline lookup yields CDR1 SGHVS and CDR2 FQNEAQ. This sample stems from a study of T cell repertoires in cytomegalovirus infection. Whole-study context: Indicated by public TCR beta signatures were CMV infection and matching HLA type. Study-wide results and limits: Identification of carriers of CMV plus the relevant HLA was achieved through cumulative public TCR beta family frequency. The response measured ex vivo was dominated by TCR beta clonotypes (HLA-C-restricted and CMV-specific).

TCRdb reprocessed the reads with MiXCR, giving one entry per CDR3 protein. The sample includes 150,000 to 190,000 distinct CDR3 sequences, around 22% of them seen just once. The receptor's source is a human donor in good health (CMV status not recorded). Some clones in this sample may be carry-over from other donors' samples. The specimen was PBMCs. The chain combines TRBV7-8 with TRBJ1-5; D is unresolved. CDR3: CASSHREDNQPQHF. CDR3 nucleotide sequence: TGTGCCAGCAGCCACAGAGAGGATAATCAGCCCCAGCATTTT.